Listed here is a single T cell receptor (beta chain). The target antigen is unknown. The data are from a study of cytomegalovirus exposure and HLA in healthy donors. A multiplex PCR was run with 60 Vbeta primers and 13 Jbeta primers. Sequencing was performed with immunoSEQ multiplex PCR; in TCRdb, only in-frame clones are kept and a portion is missing. The table includes roughly 100,000 clones, 70% to 80% detected once. Study results and caveats: In a later analysis, specific HLA alleles were associated with around 17,000 TCR beta sequences at a 0.05 false discovery rate.

Sequencing used PBMCs. The clonotype was recovered from a male donor in good health and CMV-seropositive.

In DNA, the CDR3 is TGTGCCAGCAGACAGGGGACTGGGGCCAACGTCCTGACTTTC. This encodes CASRQGTGANVLTF. V usage is TRBV27 and J usage is TRBJ2-6; the match to TRBD1 covers 7 bases. The CDR3 sequence is 14 residues long. CDR1 and CDR2 (germline): MNHEY, SMNVEV (reference sequence). The V segment lost 6 bases and the J segment 2 bases; nucleotides outside the gene matches: 1.